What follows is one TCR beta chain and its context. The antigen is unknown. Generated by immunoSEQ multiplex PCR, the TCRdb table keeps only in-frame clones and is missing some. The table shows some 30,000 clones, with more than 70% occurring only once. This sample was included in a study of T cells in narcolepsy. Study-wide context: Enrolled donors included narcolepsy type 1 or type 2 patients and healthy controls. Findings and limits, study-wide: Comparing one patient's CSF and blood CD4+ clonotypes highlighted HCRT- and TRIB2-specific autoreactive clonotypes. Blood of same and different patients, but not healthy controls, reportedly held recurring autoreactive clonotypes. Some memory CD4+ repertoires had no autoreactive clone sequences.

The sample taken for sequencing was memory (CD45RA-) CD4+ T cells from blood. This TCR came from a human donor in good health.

The CDR3 protein is CAWGTGRDNEQFF. The CDR3 region has the DNA TGTGCCTGGGGGACAGGGCGAGACAATGAGCAGTTCTTC. The V gene is TRBV30, the J gene TRBJ2-1; 9 positions match TRBD1. The length of the CDR3 is 13 residues. Per the germline V gene, CDR1 is GTSNPN and CDR2 is SVGIG (reference sequence). Losses at the gene ends were 5 bases for V and 5 bases for J; bases not matched to a gene: 4.